This T cell receptor (beta chain) was sequenced during a study of PD-1 blockade in classical Hodgkin lymphoma. As for time point: cycle 4 day 1 (C4D1), after five to seven weeks of nivolumab. After autologous stem cell transplantation all patients relapsed, and prior brentuximab vedotin exposure differed between cohorts. It was by magnetic negative selection that CD4+ T cells were purified from thawed PBMCs. Notes on the study in general: When nivolumab was started under 1 year after ASCT, patients were excluded. The CD4+ diversity rise by C4D1 was clearest in complete responders.

Looked up from germline, CDR1 is SGHRS and CDR2 is YFSETQ. The CDR3 runs 13 residues. Trimming left V 5 bases short and J 7 bases short, with 15 bases between. This clone showed up just a few times. Its target is not known. Sequencing used immunoSEQ multiplex PCR; TCRdb keeps in-frame clones, though not all of them. The data contain 25,000 or so clones, approximately 85% of them singletons. V and J are TRBV5-1 and TRBJ1-2, with D possibly TRBD1 on 6 matching bases. The clonotype originates from a human donor with classical Hodgkin lymphoma. The sample was CD4+ T cells from blood, taken before the fourth cycle of nivolumab. The CDR3 DNA follows: TGCGCCAGCAGTAGGGGGGGCTCGGTTGGCTACACCTTC. It specifies CASSRGGSVGYTF.